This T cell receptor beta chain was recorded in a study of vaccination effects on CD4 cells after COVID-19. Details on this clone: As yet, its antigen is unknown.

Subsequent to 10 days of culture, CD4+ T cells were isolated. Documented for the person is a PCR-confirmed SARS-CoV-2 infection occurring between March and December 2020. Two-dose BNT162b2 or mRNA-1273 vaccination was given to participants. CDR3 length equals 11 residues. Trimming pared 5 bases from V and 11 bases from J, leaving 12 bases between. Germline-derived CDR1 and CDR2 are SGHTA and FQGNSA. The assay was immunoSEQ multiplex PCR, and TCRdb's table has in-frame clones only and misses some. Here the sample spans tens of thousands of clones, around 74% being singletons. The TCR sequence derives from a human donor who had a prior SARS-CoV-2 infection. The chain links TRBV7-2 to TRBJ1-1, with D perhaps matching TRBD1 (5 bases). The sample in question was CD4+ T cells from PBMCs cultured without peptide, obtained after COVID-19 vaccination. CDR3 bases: TGTGCCAGCAGCCATGACAGATTTGCTTTCTTT. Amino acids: CASSHDRFAFF. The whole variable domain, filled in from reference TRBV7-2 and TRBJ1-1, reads GAGVSQSPSNKVTEKGKDVELRCDPISGHTALYWYRQSLGQGLEFLIYFQGNSAPDKSGLPSDRFSAERTGGSVSTLTIQRTQQEDSAVYLCASSHDRFAFFGQGTRLTVV.